Each of the 29 T cell receptor beta chains below was sequenced from the same sample in a study of PD-L1 blockade in urothelial cancer. The time point is: pretreatment peripheral blood. Method: immunoSEQ multiplex PCR; TCRdb's copy keeps in-frame clones and lacks some. Of some 63,000 clones detected, 75% to 85% appear once; the ten largest clones hold 5% to 7%. This specimen was PBMCs, taken around atezolizumab (anti-PD-L1) treatment. These receptors were obtained from a man aged 65 to 85 with urothelial cancer.

This rearrangement joins TRBV6-5 to TRBJ1-4; no clear D gene. Trimming took off 6 bases at V and 7 bases at J, with 12 bases between the two ends. CDR3 length: 13 amino acids. From germline, CDR1 is MNHEY and CDR2 SVGAGI. The CDR3 DNA is TGTGCCAGCAGGCCCCCAGGAAGTGAAAAACTGTTTTTT. Amino acid sequence: CASRPPGSEKLFF.

The chain has TRBV15 and TRBJ1-5; no clear D. With 1 base removed from V and 1 base from J, the gap between germline ends came to 17 bases. Germline assignment: CDR1 LNHNV and CDR2 YYDKDF (reference sequence). The CDR3 covers 18 residues. The CDR3, as DNA: TGTGCCACCAGCAGAGGCGAAACCTCCCGGAGGAGCAATCAGCCCCAGCATTTT. Amino acids: CATSRGETSRRSNQPQHF.

In this sample, this clone turned up once. The rearrangement links TRBV7-2 to TRBJ1-2; D is perhaps TRBD1 (5 bases). CDR1 SGHTA and CDR2 FQGNSA come from the germline V gene. This CDR3 has 14 residues. The germline V and J ends were trimmed by 3 bases and 7 bases, with 15 bases remaining between them. Written as DNA, the CDR3 is TGTGCCAGCAGCTTTGTTTTCCAGGGAGGTGGCTACACCTTC. Translated: CASSFVFQGGGYTF.

The V gene is TRBV13, the J gene TRBJ1-2, with no clear D. The CDR3 is made up of 13 amino acids. Trimming removed 0 bases at V and 1 base at J, with 3 bases between. Germline CDR1 is PRHDT and CDR2 is FYEKMQ (reference sequence). CDR3 residues: CASSLGYNYGYTF. The CDR3 nucleotides read TGTGCCAGCAGCTTAGGATATAACTATGGCTACACCTTC.

V gene TRBV14 combines with J gene TRBJ2-5, with 8 bases identical to TRBD1. Losses at the gene ends were 3 bases for V and 7 bases for J; bases not matched to a gene: 10. Germline CDR1 SGHDN, CDR2 FVKESK. The CDR3 length is 15 residues. CDR3 amino acids: CASSHAGGLSGTQYF. The CDR3 region has the DNA TGTGCCAGCAGCCACGCAGGGGGCCTAAGCGGGACCCAGTACTTC.

There are a few counts of this clone. The CDR3 coding sequence is TGTGCCAGCAGCTTAGCTAGCGGGAGTATCAATGAGCAGTTCTTC. It is translated as CASSLASGSINEQFF. The chain carries TRBV7-2 and TRBJ2-1; 9 nucleotides align to TRBD2. Germline V gene data show CDR1 as SGHTA and CDR2 as FQGNSA. The ends lost 0 bases at V and 6 bases at J; junction bases unmatched: 3. The CDR3 is 15 residues long.

This clone was counted between two and nine times. This sequence joins TRBV5-1 and TRBJ2-2; 8 bases match TRBD2. This CDR3 comprises 15 residues. Germline V gene sequence: CDR1 SGHRS, CDR2 YFSETQ. Trimming removed 3 bases from V and 6 bases from J; junction bases left unmatched: 7. The CDR3 DNA is TGCGCCAGCAGCTCAACCGGGAGGGGGGCCGGGGAGCTGTTTTTT. The encoded protein is CASSSTGRGAGELFF. Drawing the rest from reference TRBV5-1 and TRBJ2-2, the complete variable domain is KAGVTQTPRYLIKTRGQQVTLSCSPISGHRSVSWYQQTPGQGLQFLFEYFSETQRNKGNFPGRFSGRQFSNSRSEMNVSTLELGDSALYLCASSSTGRGAGELFFGEGSRLTVL.

This clone was counted only a few times. CDR3 residues: CASSVYRSTGELFF. CDR3 nucleotide sequence: TGTGCCAGCAGCGTCTACAGGAGCACCGGGGAGCTGTTTTTT. The V and J genes are TRBV11-2 and TRBJ2-2, with TRBD1 as a possible D gene (5 bases). Germline V gives CDR1 SGHAT, CDR2 FQNNGV. V dropped 5 bases and J dropped 4 bases, with 11 bases sitting between them. CDR3 length: 14 residues.

J is TRBJ2-3 and V is TRBV6-6; D is possibly TRBD2 (5 bases). The germline gives CDR1 MNHNY, CDR2 SVGAGI (reference sequence). This CDR3 region has 13 residues. Trimming took off 2 bases at V and 6 bases at J, with 9 bases between the two ends. The CDR3 sequence is CASSYEGLDTQYF. CDR3 sequence (DNA): TGTGCCAGCAGTTACGAGGGTCTGGATACGCAGTATTTT.

The gene calls are TRBV11-2 and TRBJ2-7; D unclear. V shed 1 base and J shed 3 bases, with 10 bases lying between them. Germline lookup yields CDR1 SGHAT and CDR2 FQNNGV. CDR3 size: 14 residues. CDR3 in DNA: TGTGCCAGCAGCTTAGGACTTCAGAACTACGAGCAGTACTTC. Its translation: CASSLGLQNYEQYF.

The chain employs TRBV7-9 and TRBJ1-1; D gene ambiguous. Per the germline V gene, CDR1 is SEHNR and CDR2 is FQNEAQ (reference sequence). Trimming shortened V by 7 bases and J by 6 bases, and 15 bases separated the two germline ends. The CDR3 covers 13 residues. DNA for the CDR3: TGTGCCAGCACCGGTGCGAGCAGGTCTGAAGCTTTCTTT. Encoded protein: CASTGASRSEAFF.

The chain combines TRBV19 with TRBJ2-3, with TRBD1 identical over 7 bases. Germline V CDR1 and CDR2: LNHDA, SQIVND (reference sequence). There are 15 residues in the CDR3. The junction had 6 bases not matched to a gene; V was cut back by 4 bases and J by 2 bases. Here the CDR3 DNA reads TGTGCCAGTAGTACAGGGGACAGCCCCACAGATACGCAGTATTTT. This gives the protein CASSTGDSPTDTQYF.

The J gene is TRBJ1-3, the V gene TRBV5-4, with 9 bases fitting TRBD1. The CDR3 totals 15 residues. Per germline, CDR1 SGHNT and CDR2 YYREEE (reference sequence). With 4 bases clipped from V and 3 bases from J, the junction kept 5 bases outside the gene matches. The CDR3 region has the DNA TGTGCCAGCAGCACACAGGGGGCTGTTGGAAACACCATATATTTT. Translated, it gives CASSTQGAVGNTIYF.

This rearrangement joins TRBV4-2 to TRBJ1-1, with D tentatively TRBD1 (5 bases). The length of the CDR3 is 15 residues. Germline V gene data show CDR1 as LGHNA and CDR2 as YNFKEQ. Trimming stripped 0 bases from V and 5 bases from J, with 13 bases between. The CDR3 region is CASSQEGGLRTEAFF. CDR3 in DNA: TGTGCCAGCAGCCAAGAGGGGGGTTTAAGGACTGAAGCTTTCTTT.

As DNA, the CDR3 is TGTGCCAGCAGCCCCCGGGGGAGCTCTGGAAACACCATATATTTT. It specifies CASSPRGSSGNTIYF. The chain is built from TRBV7-8 and TRBJ1-3; D is perhaps TRBD1 (5 bases). The CDR3 totals 15 residues. V lost 5 bases to trimming and J lost 0 bases, with 11 bases between them. The germline gives CDR1 SGHVS, CDR2 FQNEAQ.

This clone occurred once. V usage is TRBV2 and J usage is TRBJ2-1; TRBD1 might be the D (6 bases). Trimming removed 6 bases from V and 3 bases from J, with 9 bases in between. CDR3 length: 13 residues. Germline CDR1 reads SNHLY; CDR2 reads FYNNEI. CDR3 loop: CASSQGNYNEQFF. Here the CDR3 DNA reads TGTGCCAGCAGCCAGGGGAACTACAATGAGCAGTTCTTC.

This rearrangement joins TRBV7-3 to TRBJ1-1, with D possibly TRBD1 on 5 matching bases. V was clipped by 5 bases and J by 4 bases, with 14 bases between them. This CDR3 region has 14 residues. In germline, CDR1 is SGHTA, CDR2 FQGTGA. The DNA of the CDR3 is TGTGCCAGCAGCCGAAATGGGGGGGGCACTGAAGCTTTCTTT. Translation gives CASSRNGGGTEAFF.

V gene TRBV25-1 combines with J gene TRBJ2-5; weak D call: TRBD2 (5 bases). The CDR3 sequence is 16 residues long. Trimming cost V 2 bases and J 1 base, with 14 bases left between them. Germline V gene sequence: CDR1 MGHDK, CDR2 SYGVNS. The CDR3 nucleotides are TGTGCCAGCAGTGAAGGGGTAGCCGGACTCCAAGAGACCCAGTACTTC. The encoded protein is CASSEGVAGLQETQYF.

This clone was counted between two and nine times. This chain links TRBV5-1 with TRBJ2-1, with 8 positions matching TRBD2. V dropped 1 base and J dropped 0; count of bases not matched to a gene: 6. The germline gives CDR1 SGHRS, CDR2 YFSETQ. The CDR3 sequence is 17 residues long. CDR3 bases: TGCGCCAGCAGCTTGAAAGTTAGCGGGAACTCCTACAATGAGCAGTTCTTC. It codes for CASSLKVSGNSYNEQFF.

The chain joins TRBV18 to TRBJ2-5, with TRBD1 matching over 11 bases. Trimming took 3 bases from V and 1 from J; bases not matched to a gene: 4. This CDR3 comprises 16 residues. Germline CDR1 KGHSH, CDR2 LQKENI. The CDR3 protein is CASSPGDRGVQETQYF. The CDR3 bases are TGTGCCAGCTCACCGGGGGACAGGGGGGTCCAAGAGACCCAGTACTTC.

J is TRBJ1-1 and V is TRBV19, with a possible D match to TRBD1 (6 bases). V lost 7 bases and J lost 8, with 23 bases in between. Germline CDR1 reads LNHDA; CDR2 reads SQIVND (reference sequence). The CDR3 consists of 15 residues. The CDR3 here is CASTSRQVGGEEAFF. As DNA, the CDR3 is TGTGCCAGTACCTCTAGACAGGTTGGTGGTGAAGAAGCTTTCTTT.

The chain links TRBV19 to TRBJ2-7; TRBD2 is a possible D gene (5 bases). The germline CDR1 and CDR2 sequences are LNHDA and SQIVND (reference sequence). V lost 4 bases, J lost 4 bases, and 20 bases lay in between. The CDR3 is 16 amino acids. The CDR3 loop reads CASSTGMGGAGYEQYF. CDR3 in DNA: TGTGCCAGTAGTACCGGGATGGGCGGCGCCGGGTACGAGCAGTACTTC.

This sequence joins TRBV7-9 and TRBJ2-5; the match to TRBD2 covers 11 bases. The V segment lost 2 bases and the J segment 7 bases; nucleotides outside the gene matches: 15. The V gene's germline CDR1 is SEHNR and CDR2 FQNEAQ (reference sequence). The CDR3 runs 18 residues. CDR3 nucleotides: TGTGCCAGCAGCTTACCCCTAAGACTAGCGGGGCGTTCCGGGACCCAGTACTTC. It specifies CASSLPLRLAGRSGTQYF.

The V call is TRBV27, the J call TRBJ2-2; D unclear. The CDR3 spans 13 residues. Trimming stripped 3 bases from V and 4 bases from J, with 6 bases between. Germline V gene lookup returns CDR1 MNHEY and CDR2 SMNVEV (reference sequence). The CDR3 DNA sequence: TGTGCCAGCAGTTTTGAGGTCACCGGGGAGCTGTTTTTT. Encoded protein: CASSFEVTGELFF.

The gene calls are TRBV6-1 and TRBJ1-4, with 10 bases that match TRBD1. The CDR3 has 15 residues. With V trimmed by 7 bases and J by 7 bases, 9 bases remained unmatched. The V gene's germline CDR1 is MNHNS and CDR2 SASEGT. The DNA for the CDR3 is TGTGCCAGCATACTGACAGGGGGCGTGGGTGAAAAACTGTTTTTT. Translated: CASILTGGVGEKLFF.

The CDR3 sequence is CASTRGRASDTQYF. Here the CDR3 DNA reads TGCGCCAGCACACGCGGGAGGGCCTCAGATACGCAGTATTTT. V and J are TRBV10-2 and TRBJ2-3; 9 bases fit TRBD2. The CDR3 totals 14 residues. The trim removed 7 bases at V and 4 bases at J, leaving 6 bases unmatched. The germline V gene encodes CDR1 WSHSY and CDR2 SAAADI.

This rearrangement joins TRBV7-8 to TRBJ2-3, with 7 nucleotides matching TRBD2. The V segment lost 3 bases and the J segment 2 bases; nucleotides outside the gene matches: 8. CDR1 is SGHVS, CDR2 FQNEAQ, per germline. The length of the CDR3 is 16 residues. The CDR3 loop reads CASSFSGLADTDTQYF. The CDR3 bases are TGTGCCAGCAGCTTTTCTGGGCTAGCGGACACAGATACGCAGTATTTT. The full variable domain, rest sourced from reference TRBV7-8 and TRBJ2-3, is GAGVSQSPRYKVAKRGQDVALRCDPISGHVSLFWYQQALGQGPEFLTYFQNEAQLDKSGLPSDRFFAERPEGSVSTLKIQRTQQEDSAVYLCASSFSGLADTDTQYFGPGTRLTVL.

This rearrangement joins TRBV4-1 to TRBJ2-1, with 16 nucleotides matching TRBD2. The CDR3 consists of 15 residues. CDR1 is MGHRA and CDR2 is YSYEKL in the germline V gene. V lost 1 base, J lost 12 bases, and 3 bases stayed unmatched. The CDR3 loop is CASSQVGTSGGVQFF. The CDR3 DNA reads as TGCGCCAGCAGCCAAGTAGGGACTAGCGGGGGGGTGCAGTTCTTC.

As regards this clone: A junction end diverges from the germline sequence, so it may reflect a read error. The chain recombines TRBV2 with TRBJ2-3; D remains ambiguous. CDR1 SNHLY and CDR2 FYNNEI come from the germline V gene. The CDR3 is 10 amino acids. The CDR3 coding sequence is TGTGCCAGCAGGGAAGTAACGCAGTATTTT. Translating it yields CASREVTQYF.